This is a list of T cell receptor beta chains from one sample in a study of a mutant IDH1 vaccine in newly diagnosed glioma. Here immunoSEQ multiplex PCR was the method, and the copy in TCRdb shows in-frame clones only, minus some. Of approximately 37,000 clones listed, about three fifths were seen once; the top ten hold about 11%. Which antigens these TCRs recognize remains unknown. The sequencing here drew on PBMCs, taken from a glioma patient whose treatment included an IDH1 peptide vaccine. The receptors here all came from a woman aged 18-30 years with glioma. CDR3s include the opening cysteine and the closing phenylalanine or tryptophan. A D gene is named only where the DNA matches it firmly.

d_call | v_call | cdr3_aa
TRBD2 | TRBV5-4 | CASSPGSLASGRETQYF
. | TRBV12-5 | CASGLEAVSNQPQHF
. | TRBV7-2 | CASSPGRMNTEAFF
TRBD2 | TRBV29-1 | CSAPLAGGMEQFF
TRBD1 | TRBV19 | CASSLLGTANYGYTF
. | TRBV19 | CAACPGRNSGANVLTF
. | TRBV19 | CASDLQGSNQPQHF
TRBD2 | TRBV7-2 | CASSSMVGGRESDTQYF
TRBD2 | TRBV19 | CASRSGGSGANVLTF
. | TRBV19 | CASGRGGSQETQYF
TRBD1 | TRBV5-6 | CASSPPNRGQKVTQYF
. | TRBV27 | CASSPTGWDGYTF
. | TRBV9 | CASSYGRGATEAFF
TRBD2 | TRBV7-2 | CASSLRAGIAGVAELFF
. | TRBV7-9 | CASSLSVTGELFF
. | TRBV5-4 | CASSQGQLRSYNEQFF
. | TRBV21-1 | CASSLSRGSGANVLTF
. | TRBV20-1 | CSALTNTEAFF
. | TRBV18 | CASQNRDNTGELFF
. | TRBV19 | CASSKVVNTEAFF
TRBD1 | TRBV28 | CASSLGGQREAFF
TRBD1 | TRBV10-3 | CATRTGTDTGELFF
. | TRBV19 | CASMYTGELFF
. | TRBV19 | CASRQGASNQPQHF
. | TRBV6-5 | CASSPGSEKLFF
. | TRBV4-3 | CASSQDFRALGVADTQYF